This TCR beta chain was recorded in a study of early T cells in non-severe SARS-CoV-2 infection. Study context: Chains stayed unpaired after sequencing of bulk RNA from unsorted whole blood.

This clonotype turned up a few times. V shed 7 bases and J shed 3 bases, with 16 bases lying between them. Germline loops: CDR1 MNHNS, CDR2 SASEGT. The CDR3 loop spans 15 amino acids. MiXCR, applied by TCRdb to the 5' RACE reads, yields one record per CDR3 protein. The data hold 85,000 to 90,000 distinct CDR3 sequences, with about 14% observed a single time. The V call is TRBV6-1, the J call TRBJ1-5; possible D gene TRBD1, 6 bases. The sample comprised whole blood. The source is an adult who was a healthcare worker with PCR-confirmed SARS-CoV-2 infection or an uninfected control (not recorded which). The CDR3 reads CASTPGEGYNQPQHF. CDR3 coding DNA: TGTGCCAGCACCCCAGGGGAGGGTTACAATCAGCCCCAGCATTTT.